The 3 T cell receptor beta chains presented below share a single source sample, sequenced in a study of vaccination and CD4 T cells after COVID-19. With the Oncomine TCR Beta short-read assay, DNA from cultured CD4+ T cells was sequenced. TCRdb itself ran the PCR reads through MiXCR, one entry per CDR3 protein. The sample holds 15,000 to 20,000 distinct CDR3 sequences, 40% to 55% seen once. For these TCRs, the target antigens are not known. As for treatment: roughly 10-day PBMC culture with coronavirus spike peptide pools or control peptides (ViraFEST assay). This specimen consisted of CD4+ T cells from blood, cultured in vitro, obtained before SARS-CoV-2 vaccination. The receptors were sampled from a human donor who had recovered from COVID-19.

The chain has TRBV7-6 and TRBJ2-5; 7 nucleotides line up with TRBD1. The CDR3 loop spans 22 amino acids. Germline lookup yields CDR1 SGHVS and CDR2 FNYEAQ. J gave up 2 bases and V 4 bases, and 28 bases lay outside the gene matches. In nucleotides, the CDR3 is TGTGCCAGCAGCTCAGAAGGGGGCGCTCAGCGGCGACGCAGCAGAATACAAGAGACCCAGTACTTC. Translating gives CASSSEGGAQRRRSRIQETQYF. Using reference TRBV7-6 and TRBJ2-5 for the parts outside the CDR3, the full variable domain is GAGVSQSPRYKVTKRGQDVALRCDPISGHVSLYWYRQALGQGPEFLTYFNYEAQQDKSGLPNDRFSAERPEGSISTLTIQRTEQRDSAMYRCASSSEGGAQRRRSRIQETQYFGPGTRLLVL.

The CDR3 DNA sequence: TGTGCCAGCAGTATAACTAGCGGAAACACCGGGGAGCTGTTTTTT. This sequence encodes CASSITSGNTGELFF. The chain is built from TRBV6-2 or TRBV6-3 and TRBJ2-2; TRBD2 agrees at 8 bases. J was trimmed by 2 bases and V by 5 bases; bases with no gene match: 4. The CDR3 covers 15 residues. The germline V gene has CDR1 MNHEY and CDR2 SVGEGT.

The chain recombines TRBV19 with TRBJ2-3; 8 nucleotides align to TRBD1. Germline lookup yields CDR1 LNHDA and CDR2 SQIVND (reference sequence). V shed 4 bases and J 2 bases; nucleotides not matched to a gene: 5. CDR3 length equals 15 residues. This CDR3 reads CASSTRTGSTDTQYF. The CDR3 DNA reads as TGTGCCAGTAGTACAAGGACAGGGTCCACAGATACGCAGTATTTT. Based on the CDR3 plus reference TRBV19 and TRBJ2-3, the full variable domain is DGGITQSPKYLFRKEGQNVTLSCEQNLNHDAMYWYRQDPGQGLRLIYYSQIVNDFQKGDIAEGYSVSREKKESFPLTVTSAQKNPTAFYLCASSTRTGSTDTQYFGPGTRLTVL.